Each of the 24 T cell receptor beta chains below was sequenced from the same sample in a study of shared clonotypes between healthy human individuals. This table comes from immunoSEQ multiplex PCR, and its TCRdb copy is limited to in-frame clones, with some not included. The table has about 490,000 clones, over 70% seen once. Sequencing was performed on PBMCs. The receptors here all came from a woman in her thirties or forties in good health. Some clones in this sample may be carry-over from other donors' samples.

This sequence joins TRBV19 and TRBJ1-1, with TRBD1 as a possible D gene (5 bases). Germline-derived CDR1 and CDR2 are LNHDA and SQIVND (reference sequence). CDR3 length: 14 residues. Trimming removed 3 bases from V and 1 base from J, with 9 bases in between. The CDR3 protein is CASSISGKNTEAFF. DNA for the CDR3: TGTGCCAGTAGTATCTCAGGGAAGAACACTGAAGCTTTCTTT.

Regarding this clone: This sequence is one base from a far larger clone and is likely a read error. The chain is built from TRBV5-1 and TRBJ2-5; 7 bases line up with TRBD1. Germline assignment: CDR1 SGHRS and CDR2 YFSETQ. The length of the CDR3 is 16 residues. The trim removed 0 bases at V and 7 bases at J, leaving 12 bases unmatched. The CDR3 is CASSLGGQAGAGTQYF. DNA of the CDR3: TGCGCCAGCAGCTTGGGTGGACAGGCAGGCGCGGGGACCCAGTACTTC.

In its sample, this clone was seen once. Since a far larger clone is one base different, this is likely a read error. The CDR3 sequence: CSWSAVAGRAYEQYF. In DNA, the CDR3 is TGTTCCTGGAGTGCGGTAGCGGGAAGGGCCTACGAGCAGTACTTC. The gene calls are TRBV30 and TRBJ2-7; 8 bases map to TRBD2. The CDR3 covers 15 residues. The germline CDR1 and CDR2 sequences are GTSNPN and SVGIG (reference sequence).

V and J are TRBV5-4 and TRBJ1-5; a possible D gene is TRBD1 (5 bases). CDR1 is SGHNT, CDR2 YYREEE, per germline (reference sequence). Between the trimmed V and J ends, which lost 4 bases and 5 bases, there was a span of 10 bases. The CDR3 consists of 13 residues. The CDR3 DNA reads TGTGCCAGCAGCCTGCAGGGAGATCAGCCCCAGCATTTT. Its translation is CASSLQGDQPQHF. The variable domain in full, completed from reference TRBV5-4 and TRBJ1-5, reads ETGVTQSPTHLIKTRGQQVTLRCSSQSGHNTVSWYQQALGQGPQFIFQYYREEENGRGNFPPRFSGLQFPNYSSELNVNALELDDSALYLCASSLQGDQPQHFGDGTRLSIL.

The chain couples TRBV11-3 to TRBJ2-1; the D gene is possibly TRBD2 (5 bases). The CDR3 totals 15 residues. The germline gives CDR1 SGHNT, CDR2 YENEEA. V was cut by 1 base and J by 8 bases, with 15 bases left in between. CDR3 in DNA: TGTGCCAGCAGCTTAGCCAGCGGTATAGTCGATGAGCAGTTCTTC. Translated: CASSLASGIVDEQFF.

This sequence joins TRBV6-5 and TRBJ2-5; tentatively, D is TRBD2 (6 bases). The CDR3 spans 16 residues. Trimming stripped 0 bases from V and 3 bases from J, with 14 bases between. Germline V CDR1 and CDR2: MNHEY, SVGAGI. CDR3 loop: CASSYSTSLLKETQYF. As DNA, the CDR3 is TGTGCCAGCAGTTACTCAACTAGCTTACTCAAAGAGACCCAGTACTTC.

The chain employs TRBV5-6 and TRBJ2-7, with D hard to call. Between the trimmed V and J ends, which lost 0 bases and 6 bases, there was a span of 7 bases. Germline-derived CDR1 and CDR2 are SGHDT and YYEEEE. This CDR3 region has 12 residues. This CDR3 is CASSLVTREQYF. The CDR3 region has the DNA TGTGCCAGCAGCTTGGTGACCCGCGAGCAGTACTTC.

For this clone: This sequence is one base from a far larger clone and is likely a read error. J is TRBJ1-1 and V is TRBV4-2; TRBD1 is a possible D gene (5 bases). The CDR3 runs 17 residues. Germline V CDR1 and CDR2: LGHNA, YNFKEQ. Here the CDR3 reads CASSQDLRSGGNAEAFF. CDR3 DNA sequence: TGTGCCAGCAGCCAAGATCTAAGGTCGGGGGGGAACGCTGAAGCTTTCTTT.

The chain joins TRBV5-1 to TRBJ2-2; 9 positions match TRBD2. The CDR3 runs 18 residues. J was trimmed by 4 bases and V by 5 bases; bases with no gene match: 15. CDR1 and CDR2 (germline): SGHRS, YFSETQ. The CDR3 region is CASSSRLAAGPGTGELFF. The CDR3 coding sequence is TGCGCCAGCAGTTCACGACTAGCGGCCGGGCCGGGCACCGGGGAGCTGTTTTTT. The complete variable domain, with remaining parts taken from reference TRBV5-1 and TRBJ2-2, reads KAGVTQTPRYLIKTRGQQVTLSCSPISGHRSVSWYQQTPGQGLQFLFEYFSETQRNKGNFPGRFSGRQFSNSRSEMNVSTLELGDSALYLCASSSRLAAGPGTGELFFGEGSRLTVL.

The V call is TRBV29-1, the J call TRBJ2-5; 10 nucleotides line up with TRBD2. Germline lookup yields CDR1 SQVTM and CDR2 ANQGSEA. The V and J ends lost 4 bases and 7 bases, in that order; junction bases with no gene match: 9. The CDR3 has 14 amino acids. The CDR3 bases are TGCAGCGTTGGGAGGCTAGCGGGAGAGGTGACCCAGTACTTC. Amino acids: CSVGRLAGEVTQYF.

DNA of the CDR3: TGTGCCTGGAGTGTCAACCCACAGTGGACTCACTGTGGCTACACCTTC. Translation: CAWSVNPQWTHCGYTF. The chain carries TRBV30 and TRBJ1-2; D not resolved. CDR1 and CDR2 (germline): GTSNPN, SVGIG (reference sequence). The CDR3 contains 16 residues. The V end lost 0 bases, the J end lost 7 bases, and 21 bases lay between the germline ends.

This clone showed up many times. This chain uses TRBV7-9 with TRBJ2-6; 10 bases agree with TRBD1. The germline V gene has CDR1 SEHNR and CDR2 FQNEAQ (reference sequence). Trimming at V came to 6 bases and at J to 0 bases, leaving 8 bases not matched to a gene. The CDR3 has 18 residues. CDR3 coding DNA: TGTGCCAGCAGTTTTCCCGGGACAGGGGACTCTGGGGCCAACGTCCTGACTTTC. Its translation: CASSFPGTGDSGANVLTF.

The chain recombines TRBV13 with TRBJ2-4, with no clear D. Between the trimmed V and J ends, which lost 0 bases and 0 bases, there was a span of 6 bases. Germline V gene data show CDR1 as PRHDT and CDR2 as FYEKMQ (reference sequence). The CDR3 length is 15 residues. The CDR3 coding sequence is TGTGCCAGCAGCTTAGGGGTGCTAGCCAAAAACATTCAGTACTTC. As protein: CASSLGVLAKNIQYF.

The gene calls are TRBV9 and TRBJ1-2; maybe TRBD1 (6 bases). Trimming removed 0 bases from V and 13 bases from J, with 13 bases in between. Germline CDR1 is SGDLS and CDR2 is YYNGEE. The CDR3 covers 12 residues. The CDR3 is CASSVVGQLATF. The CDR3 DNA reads TGTGCCAGCAGCGTAGTTGGACAGTTGGCCACCTTC.

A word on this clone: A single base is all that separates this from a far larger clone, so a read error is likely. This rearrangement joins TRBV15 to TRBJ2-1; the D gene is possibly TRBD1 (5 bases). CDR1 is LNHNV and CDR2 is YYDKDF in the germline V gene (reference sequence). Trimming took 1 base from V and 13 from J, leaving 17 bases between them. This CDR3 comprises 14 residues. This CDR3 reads CATSRAGDSLEQFF. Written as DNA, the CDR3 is TGTGCCACCAGCAGAGCCGGTGACAGTCTGGAACAGTTCTTC.

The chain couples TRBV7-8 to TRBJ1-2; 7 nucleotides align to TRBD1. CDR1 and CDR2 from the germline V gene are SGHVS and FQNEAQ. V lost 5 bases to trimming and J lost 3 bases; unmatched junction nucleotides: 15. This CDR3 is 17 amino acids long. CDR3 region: CASSLRGTRSWDYGYTF. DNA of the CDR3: TGTGCCAGCAGCCTCAGGGGGACGCGTAGCTGGGACTATGGCTACACCTTC. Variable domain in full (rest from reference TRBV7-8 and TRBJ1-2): GAGVSQSPRYKVAKRGQDVALRCDPISGHVSLFWYQQALGQGPEFLTYFQNEAQLDKSGLPSDRFFAERPEGSVSTLKIQRTQQEDSAVYLCASSLRGTRSWDYGYTFGSGTRLTVV.

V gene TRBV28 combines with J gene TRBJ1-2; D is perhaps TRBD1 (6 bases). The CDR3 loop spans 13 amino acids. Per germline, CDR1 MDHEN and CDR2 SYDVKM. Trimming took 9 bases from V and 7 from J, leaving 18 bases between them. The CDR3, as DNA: TGTGCCAGTTACCTCTCAACAGGGTCTGGCTACACCTTC. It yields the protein CASYLSTGSGYTF.

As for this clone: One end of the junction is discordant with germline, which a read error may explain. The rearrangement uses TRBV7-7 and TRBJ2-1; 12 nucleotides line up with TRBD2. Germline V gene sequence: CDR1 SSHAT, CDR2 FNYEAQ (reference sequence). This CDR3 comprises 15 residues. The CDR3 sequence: CASSSTSGSGNEQFF. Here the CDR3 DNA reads TGTGCTAGCAGCTCGACTAGCGGGAGTGGCAATGAGCAGTTCTTC. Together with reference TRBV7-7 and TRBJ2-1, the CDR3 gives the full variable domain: GAGVSQSPRYKVTKRGQDVTLRCDPISSHATLYWYQQALGQGPEFLTYFNYEAQPDKSGLPSDRFSAERPEGSISTLTIQRTEQRDSAMYRCASSSTSGSGNEQFFGPGTRLTVL.

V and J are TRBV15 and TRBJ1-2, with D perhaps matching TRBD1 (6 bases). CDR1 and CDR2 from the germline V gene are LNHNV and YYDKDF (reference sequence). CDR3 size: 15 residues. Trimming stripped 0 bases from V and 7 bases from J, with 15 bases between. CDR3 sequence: CATSRDRGARSGYTF. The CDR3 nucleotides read TGTGCCACCAGCAGAGATCGGGGGGCCAGGAGTGGCTACACCTTC.

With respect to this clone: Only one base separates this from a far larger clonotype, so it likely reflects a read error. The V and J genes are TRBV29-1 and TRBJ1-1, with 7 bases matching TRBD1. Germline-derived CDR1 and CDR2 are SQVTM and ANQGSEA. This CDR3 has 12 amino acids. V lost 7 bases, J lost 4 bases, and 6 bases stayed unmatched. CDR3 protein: CSGGQQSTEAFF. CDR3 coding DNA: TGCAGCGGGGGACAGCAGAGCACTGAAGCTTTCTTT.

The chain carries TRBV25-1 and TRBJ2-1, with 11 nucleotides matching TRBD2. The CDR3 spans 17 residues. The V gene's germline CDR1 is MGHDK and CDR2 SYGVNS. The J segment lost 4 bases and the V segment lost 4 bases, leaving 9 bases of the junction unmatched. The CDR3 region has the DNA TGTGCCAGCAGTGGGTCTACCGGGACTAGCGGATACAATGAGCAGTTCTTC. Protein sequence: CASSGSTGTSGYNEQFF.

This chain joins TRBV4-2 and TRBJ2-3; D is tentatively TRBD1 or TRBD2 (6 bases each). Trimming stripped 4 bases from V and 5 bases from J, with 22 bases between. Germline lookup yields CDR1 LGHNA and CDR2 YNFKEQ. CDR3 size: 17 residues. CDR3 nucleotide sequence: TGTGCCAGCAGCCCTACCCCCGGGGGCAGTCGGCGAGATACGCAGTATTTT. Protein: CASSPTPGGSRRDTQYF.

CDR3 in amino acids: CASSLVSPVAPGWRAGYEQYF. CDR3 sequence (DNA): TGTGCCAGCAGTTTAGTAAGCCCAGTTGCCCCGGGGTGGAGAGCAGGCTACGAGCAGTACTTC. J is TRBJ2-7 and V is TRBV27, with D tentatively TRBD2 (5 bases). The V end lost 2 bases, the J end lost 3 bases, and 32 bases lay between the germline ends. The length of the CDR3 is 21 residues. CDR1 and CDR2 (germline): MNHEY, SMNVEV (reference sequence).

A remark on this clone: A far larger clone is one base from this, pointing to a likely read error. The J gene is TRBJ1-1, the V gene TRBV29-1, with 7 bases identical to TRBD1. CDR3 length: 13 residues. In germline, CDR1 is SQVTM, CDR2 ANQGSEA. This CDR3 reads CIALPPTGFRAFF. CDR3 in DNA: TGCATCGCCTTGCCGCCGACAGGGTTTCGCGCTTTCTTT. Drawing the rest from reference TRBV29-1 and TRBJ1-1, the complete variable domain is SAVISQKPSRDICQRGTSLTIQCQVDSQVTMMFWYRQQPGQSLTLIATANQGSEATYESGFVIDKFPISRPNLTFSTLTVSNMSPEDSSIYLCIALPPTGFRAFFGQGTRLTVV.